One and the same sample provided the 6 T cell receptor beta chains below, sequenced in a study of T-cell reconstitution after alpha-beta-depleted transplantation in children. Unique molecular identifiers were incorporated into the prepared TCRbeta library. A single record per CDR3 protein comes from TCRdb applying MiXCR to the PCR reads. The sample carries some 500,000 distinct CDR3 sequences, approximately 29% recorded once. The source was PBMCs from the stem cell graft donor, collected from the stem cell graft. These receptors were collected from a human donor who donated a stem cell graft to a child with aplastic anemia.

CDR3 loop: CATTFDLQGGDTEAFF. The CDR3 DNA reads as TGTGCCACCACCTTCGACTTACAGGGGGGTGACACTGAAGCTTTCTTT. The genes are TRBV15 and TRBJ1-1, with 8 bases that match TRBD1. Germline trimming cut 7 bases from V and 3 bases from J; bases unmatched to any gene: 13. The CDR3 runs 16 residues. Germline-derived CDR1 and CDR2 are LNHNV and YYDKDF (reference sequence).

The V gene is TRBV19, the J gene TRBJ2-1, with no clear D. The CDR3 length is 11 residues. V gave up 6 bases and J gave up 4 bases, with 4 bases separating them. Germline-derived CDR1 and CDR2 are LNHDA and SQIVND (reference sequence). The CDR3 bases are TGTGCCAGTAGACTATACAATGAGCAGTTCTTC. Amino acid sequence: CASRLYNEQFF. Complete variable domain (other parts from reference TRBV19 and TRBJ2-1): DGGITQSPKYLFRKEGQNVTLSCEQNLNHDAMYWYRQDPGQGLRLIYYSQIVNDFQKGDIAEGYSVSREKKESFPLTVTSAQKNPTAFYLCASRLYNEQFFGPGTRLTVL.

The J gene is TRBJ1-5, the V gene TRBV7-8; D uncertain. Per the germline V gene, CDR1 is SGHVS and CDR2 is FQNEAQ. The length of the CDR3 is 15 residues. Deletions cut 1 base from V and 3 bases from J, with 10 bases between. CDR3 region: CASSLDEQPNQPQHF. The CDR3 DNA is TGTGCCAGCAGCTTAGATGAGCAGCCCAATCAGCCCCAGCATTTT.

This clonotype came up a few times. The J gene is TRBJ1-5, the V gene TRBV7-6; 7 nucleotides align to TRBD1. V dropped 4 bases and J dropped 3; count of bases not matched to a gene: 6. This CDR3 is 15 amino acids long. Germline lookup yields CDR1 SGHVS and CDR2 FNYEAQ. For the CDR3, the DNA is TGTGCCAGCAGCTCTAGACAGGGCTCCAATCAGCCCCAGCATTTT. Translating gives CASSSRQGSNQPQHF.

This chain connects TRBV5-4 to TRBJ2-3; D is undetermined. The V end was cut by 5 bases, the J end by 0 bases, with 10 bases between. The CDR3 runs to 14 residues. Looked up from germline, CDR1 is SGHNT and CDR2 is YYREEE (reference sequence). For the CDR3, the DNA is TGTGCCAGCAGTGGACGGCTAAGCACAGATACGCAGTATTTT. Translation: CASSGRLSTDTQYF.

This clonotype has just a few counts. This chain links TRBV15 with TRBJ1-5; D gene ambiguous. V dropped 5 bases and J dropped 4 bases, with 9 bases sitting between them. This CDR3 is 13 amino acids long. Germline V gene sequence: CDR1 LNHNV, CDR2 YYDKDF (reference sequence). The chain's CDR3 is CATSLQGNQPQHF. In nucleotides, the CDR3 is TGTGCCACCAGCTTACAAGGGAATCAGCCCCAGCATTTT.